These 27 T cell receptor beta chains were sequenced from one sample in a study of metastatic and nonmetastatic thyroid tumors. Not a single patient had been given any form of treatment at any point before undergoing thyroid surgery. TCRdb recomputed clones from the PCR reads via MiXCR. The repertoire has tens of thousands of clones, around 10% of them found once; the top ten carry about 10%. The material sequenced was blood. The receptors shown here come from a male donor with papillary thyroid cancer or a benign thyroid nodule (not recorded which). Some clones in this sample may be carry-over from other donors' samples.

This clone was seen repeatedly, ten times or more. CDR3 in amino acids: CSAGLRRTDTQYF. Written as DNA, the CDR3 is TGCAGCGCTGGACTCAGACGCACAGATACGCAGTATTTT. This rearrangement joins TRBV29-1 to TRBJ2-3; tentative D call: TRBD2 (5 bases). Germline V CDR1 and CDR2: SQVTM, ANQGSEA. The CDR3 spans 13 residues. Trimming took 7 bases from V and 1 from J, leaving 12 bases between them.

This clone was recorded many times. This chain joins TRBV4-2 and TRBJ2-2; D is ambiguous. Trimming shortened V by 0 bases and J by 3 bases, and 14 bases separated the two germline ends. The CDR3 length is 17 residues. Looked up from germline, CDR1 is LGHNA and CDR2 is YNFKEQ. The CDR3 DNA reads TGTGCCAGCAGCCAAGAAGGAAAAGCTTTGGACACCGGGGAGCTGTTTTTT. Translation: CASSQEGKALDTGELFF.

Note on this clone: With a much larger clone just one base away, this may be a read error. The CDR3 DNA is TGCGCCAGCAGCCAATCGGGGTACAGTACCTACGAGCAGTGCTTC. Its translation is CASSQSGYSTYEQCF. V is TRBV4-1 and J is TRBJ2-7; the D gene is possibly TRBD2 (5 bases). This CDR3 has 15 residues. Germline loops: CDR1 MGHRA, CDR2 YSYEKL.

About this clone: An end of the junction does not agree with germline; a read error may underlie this. The CDR3 sequence is CASRLDGPNQPQNF. The CDR3 bases are TGCGCCAGCAGATTGGACGGACCTAATCAGCCCCAGAATTTT. The gene calls are TRBV5-1 and TRBJ1-5; D is undetermined. Germline V CDR1 and CDR2: SGHRS, YFSETQ. The CDR3 consists of 14 residues. Drawing the rest from reference TRBV5-1 and TRBJ1-5, the complete variable domain is KAGVTQTPRYLIKTRGQQVTLSCSPISGHRSVSWYQQTPGQGLQFLFEYFSETQRNKGNFPGRFSGRQFSNSRSEMNVSTLELGDSALYLCASRLDGPNQPQNFGDGTRLSIL.

This clone occurred once. Possible read error: a much larger clone is one base away. The chain combines TRBV3-1 with TRBJ2-7; D gene ambiguous. Germline assignment: CDR1 LGHDT and CDR2 YNNKEL (reference sequence). The V and J ends lost 4 bases and 2 bases respectively, with 12 bases between them. There are 14 residues in the CDR3. CDR3 amino acids: CASSPGLSPYEQYF. CDR3 DNA: TGTGCCAGCAGCCCGGGCCTATCTCCCTACGAGCAGTACTTC.

This clone came up a few times. The chain has TRBV6-1 and TRBJ1-5; D remains ambiguous. The ends were cut back, 1 base at V and 7 bases at J, with 11 bases in the middle. The CDR3 is 14 residues long. Germline-derived CDR1 and CDR2 are MNHNS and SASEGT. CDR3 DNA: TGTGCCAGCAGTGAAGGGGTTAAGGGACAGCCCCAGCATTTT. Amino acid sequence: CASSEGVKGQPQHF.

This sequence joins TRBV6-1 and TRBJ2-1, with 14 bases matching TRBD2. The CDR3 runs 15 residues. V was clipped by 5 bases and J by 7 bases; unmatched bases: 4. Germline CDR1 MNHNS, CDR2 SASEGT. Written as DNA, the CDR3 is TGTGCCAGCAGTCGAGGGACTAGCGGGAGTAATGAGCAGTTCTTC. Protein product: CASSRGTSGSNEQFF.

This clone was detected ten times or more. The rearrangement links TRBV6-1 to TRBJ2-5, with TRBD2 identical over 11 bases. The CDR3 consists of 17 residues. Germline values: CDR1 MNHNS, CDR2 SASEGT. After removal of 6 bases from V and 1 base from J, the junction contained 10 bases not matched to a gene. The CDR3 reads CASSHPPGLAGQETQYF. CDR3 in DNA: TGTGCCAGCAGCCACCCTCCCGGACTAGCGGGCCAAGAGACCCAGTACTTC.

This clone was seen repeatedly, ten times or more. The gene calls are TRBV4-3 and TRBJ2-3, with 7 bases fitting TRBD2. The length of the CDR3 is 16 residues. V shed 0 bases and J 1 base; nucleotides not matched to a gene: 4. The germline V gene encodes CDR1 LGHNA and CDR2 YSLEER. CDR3 sequence reads: CASSQESSGGTDTQYF. CDR3 DNA sequence: TGCGCCAGCAGCCAAGAATCCAGCGGGGGCACAGATACGCAGTATTTT.

A few counts support this clone. The chain combines TRBV9 with TRBJ2-1, with D possibly TRBD2 on 6 matching bases. Germline assignment: CDR1 SGDLS and CDR2 YYNGEE. Trimming shortened V by 4 bases and J by 9 bases, and 17 bases separated the two germline ends. CDR3 length: 14 amino acids. CDR3 nucleotide sequence: TGTGCCAGCAGCATCATAGGGACTGGAGGTGAGCAGTTCTTC. Its protein product is CASSIIGTGGEQFF.

This clone was counted ten times or more. The V gene is TRBV6-2 or TRBV6-3, the J gene TRBJ2-2, with D possibly matching TRBD2 (6 bases). Germline V gives CDR1 MNHEY, CDR2 SVGEGT. The CDR3 covers 16 residues. V lost 1 base to trimming and J lost 6 bases, with 15 bases between them. CDR3 amino acids: CASSYWAGSQPGELFF. The CDR3 DNA sequence: TGTGCCAGCAGTTACTGGGCGGGAAGTCAACCCGGGGAGCTGTTTTTT.

This clone was detected a few times. This chain joins TRBV19 and TRBJ2-5; 12 bases are a match to TRBD1. From germline, CDR1 is LNHDA and CDR2 SQIVND (reference sequence). There are 14 residues in the CDR3. J gave up 2 bases and V 10 bases, and 5 bases lay outside the gene matches. Written as DNA, the CDR3 is TGTGCCACAGGGACAGGGGGCCCTCAAGAGACCCAGTACTTC. Translated: CATGTGGPQETQYF.

This clone came up many times. The V gene is TRBV24-1, the J gene TRBJ2-1; no firm D call. This CDR3 is built from 13 residues. V dropped 4 bases and J dropped 9 bases, with 12 bases sitting between them. Germline V gene sequence: CDR1 KGHDR, CDR2 SFDVKD. CDR3 nucleotide sequence: TGTGCCACCAGTGACCCGGACGGCCTTGAGCAGTTCTTC. Translation: CATSDPDGLEQFF.

This clone was seen ten or more times. This chain uses TRBV7-2 with TRBJ2-3, with D possibly matching TRBD1 (5 bases). Between the trimmed V and J ends, which lost 0 bases and 4 bases, there was a span of 14 bases. Germline V gene sequence: CDR1 SGHTA, CDR2 FQGNSA. CDR3 length: 16 amino acids. The CDR3 DNA sequence: TGTGCCAGCAGCTTAGCCCCAGGGTCATGGCCAGATACGCAGTATTTT. It encodes CASSLAPGSWPDTQYF.

This clone showed up many times. This chain links TRBV5-6 with TRBJ2-5; D perhaps matches TRBD2 (5 bases). Trimming pared 0 bases from V and 7 bases from J, leaving 13 bases between. Germline V lookup: CDR1 SGHDT, CDR2 YYEEEE. This CDR3 has 14 residues. As DNA, the CDR3 is TGTGCCAGCAGCTTGGCCTCCGGGGTCGTGACCCAGTACTTC. Residues: CASSLASGVVTQYF.

In this sample, this clone turned up many times. The chain joins TRBV10-1 to TRBJ2-7, with D possibly TRBD2 on 6 matching bases. Trimming took 0 bases from V and 6 from J, leaving 21 bases between them. The germline V gene has CDR1 WNHNN and CDR2 SYGVQD (reference sequence). The CDR3 is made up of 17 amino acids. The CDR3 DNA sequence: TGCGCCAGCAGTGAGTCCTTAAACCCGGGACTCCCTTCCGAGCAGTACTTC. Protein sequence: CASSESLNPGLPSEQYF.

The chain combines TRBV3-1 with TRBJ2-7; 12 positions agree with TRBD1. The CDR3 has 18 amino acids. Unmatched junction bases numbered 11, after V lost 1 base and J lost 4 bases. Looked up from germline, CDR1 is LGHDT and CDR2 is YNNKEL (reference sequence). The CDR3 loop is CASSQAGTGGRLTYEQYF. CDR3 bases: TGTGCCAGCAGCCAAGCGGGGACAGGGGGCCGCCTCACTTACGAGCAGTACTTC.

V and J are TRBV5-8 and TRBJ1-2; TRBD1 is a possible D gene (5 bases). The V end lost 3 bases, the J end lost 4 bases, and 13 bases lay between the germline ends. The germline V gene encodes CDR1 SGHTS and CDR2 YDEGEE. The CDR3 covers 14 residues. CDR3 residues: CASSWGGVSYGYTF. As DNA, the CDR3 is TGTGCCAGCAGCTGGGGGGGTGTCAGCTATGGCTACACCTTC. Supplemented by reference TRBV5-8 and TRBJ1-2, the full variable domain reads EAGVTQSPTHLIKTRGQQATLRCSPISGHTSVYWYQQALGLGLQFLLWYDEGEERNRGNFPPRFSGRQFPNYSSELNVNALELEDSALYLCASSWGGVSYGYTFGSGTRLTVV.

This chain connects TRBV6-5 to TRBJ1-5; D is unresolved. V was cut by 0 bases and J by 2 bases, with 8 bases left in between. Germline assignment: CDR1 MNHEY and CDR2 SVGAGI. CDR3 length: 15 amino acids. CDR3 in amino acids: CASSYSAGGNQPQHF. As DNA, the CDR3 is TGTGCCAGCAGTTACTCGGCGGGAGGCAATCAGCCCCAGCATTTT.

Note on this clone: Compared with germline, one end of the junction differs, possibly owing to a read error. The rearrangement links TRBV18 to TRBJ1-1; D not resolved. The germline CDR1 and CDR2 sequences are KGHSH and LQKENI. The CDR3 has 13 residues. The CDR3 loop reads CSSSPVDDTGAFF. The CDR3 DNA sequence: TGTTCCAGCTCACCGGTGGATGACACTGGAGCTTTCTTT.

By share of the sample, this clone is medium-sized (0.01 to 0.1%). The rearrangement joins TRBV12-3 or TRBV12-4 to TRBJ1-2, with D hard to call. V lost 6 bases to trimming and J lost 5 bases, with 16 bases between them. The CDR3 sequence is 14 residues long. DNA for the CDR3: TGTGCCAGCAGGTTTGAGGGCCAAGGGTATGGCTACACCTTC. Translation gives CASRFEGQGYGYTF.

The CDR3 sequence: CASSGARQETQYF. CDR3 sequence (DNA): TGTGCCAGCAGCGGGGCGAGGCAAGAGACCCAGTACTTC. This sequence joins TRBV5-6 and TRBJ2-5; possibly TRBD1 for D (5 bases). The germline V and J ends were trimmed by 4 bases and 2 bases, with 9 bases remaining between them. CDR3 length equals 13 residues. Germline CDR1 is SGHDT and CDR2 is YYEEEE.

This clone is medium-sized by share. The chain carries TRBV7-2 and TRBJ2-7; no clear D. Germline loops: CDR1 SGHTA, CDR2 FQGNSA. The CDR3 has 13 residues. Trimming removed 3 bases at V and 5 bases at J, with 11 bases between. The CDR3 nucleotides read TGTGCCAGCAGCTTTCGGAGCGTAGACGAGCAGTACTTC. Amino acid sequence: CASSFRSVDEQYF.

This clone was recorded many times. The chain combines TRBV6-5 with TRBJ1-5; the D gene is possibly TRBD1 (5 bases). CDR3 length equals 18 residues. CDR1 is MNHEY, CDR2 SVGAGI, per germline. V was pared by 6 bases and J by 0 bases, with 21 bases between. Written as DNA, the CDR3 is TGTGCCAGCAGAATTCAACCTCTGGGGGAAATTAGCAATCAGCCCCAGCATTTT. Protein product: CASRIQPLGEISNQPQHF.

This clone was counted between two and nine times. A much larger clone differs from this one at a single base, so this may be a read error. The chain links TRBV29-1 to TRBJ2-1; TRBD2 aligns across 7 bases. This CDR3 has 14 amino acids. Germline V lookup: CDR1 SQVTM, CDR2 ANQGSEA. J lost 7 bases, V lost 5 bases, and 11 bases had no gene match. CDR3 sequence reads: CSVSGIQRGNEQFF. Here the CDR3 DNA reads TGCAGCGTTAGCGGGATCCAGAGGGGTAATGAGCAGTTCTTC.

This clone is medium-sized (0.01 to 0.1%) by share. CDR3 loop: CAIRTGNYEQYF. Here the CDR3 DNA reads TGTGCCATCCGGACAGGGAACTACGAGCAGTACTTC. The V call is TRBV28, the J call TRBJ2-7; 8 positions agree with TRBD1. The CDR3 covers 12 residues. Germline V CDR1 and CDR2: MDHEN, SYDVKM. V lost 10 bases to trimming and J lost 3 bases; unmatched junction nucleotides: 5.

This clone was seen at least ten times. The J gene is TRBJ2-4, the V gene TRBV28; D gene ambiguous. The V gene's germline CDR1 is MDHEN and CDR2 SYDVKM. V was pared by 8 bases and J by 6 bases, with 23 bases between. The CDR3 length is 16 residues. The DNA for the CDR3 is TGTGCCAGCGGAGACTCCCGGGCCCCCCCGAGAAACATTCAGTACTTC. This sequence encodes CASGDSRAPPRNIQYF.